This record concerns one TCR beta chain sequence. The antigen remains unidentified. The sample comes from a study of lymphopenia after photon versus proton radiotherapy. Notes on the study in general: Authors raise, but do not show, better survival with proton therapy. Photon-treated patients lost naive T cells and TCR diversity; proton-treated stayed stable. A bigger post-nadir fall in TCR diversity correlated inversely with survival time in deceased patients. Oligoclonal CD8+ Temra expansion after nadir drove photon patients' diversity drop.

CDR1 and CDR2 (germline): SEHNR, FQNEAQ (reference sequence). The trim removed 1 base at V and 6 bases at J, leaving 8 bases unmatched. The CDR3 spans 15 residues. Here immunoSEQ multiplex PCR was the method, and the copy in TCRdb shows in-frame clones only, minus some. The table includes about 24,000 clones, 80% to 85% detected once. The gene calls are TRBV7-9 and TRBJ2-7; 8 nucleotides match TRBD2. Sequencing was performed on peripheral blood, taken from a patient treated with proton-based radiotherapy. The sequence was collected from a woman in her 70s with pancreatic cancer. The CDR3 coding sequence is TGTGCCAGCAGCTTAGAGGTTAGCGGGATTGCCGAGCAGTACTTC. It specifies CASSLEVSGIAEQYF.